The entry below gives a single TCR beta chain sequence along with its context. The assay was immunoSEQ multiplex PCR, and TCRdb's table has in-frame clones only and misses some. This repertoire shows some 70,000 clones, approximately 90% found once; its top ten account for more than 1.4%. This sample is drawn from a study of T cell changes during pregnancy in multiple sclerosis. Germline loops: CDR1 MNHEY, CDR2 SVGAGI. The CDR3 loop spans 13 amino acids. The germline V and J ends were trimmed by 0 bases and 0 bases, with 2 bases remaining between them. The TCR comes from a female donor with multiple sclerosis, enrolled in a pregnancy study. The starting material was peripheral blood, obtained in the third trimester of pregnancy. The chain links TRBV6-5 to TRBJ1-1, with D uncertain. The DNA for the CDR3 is TGTGCCAGCAGTTACTCCGTGAACACTGAAGCTTTCTTT. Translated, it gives CASSYSVNTEAFF.